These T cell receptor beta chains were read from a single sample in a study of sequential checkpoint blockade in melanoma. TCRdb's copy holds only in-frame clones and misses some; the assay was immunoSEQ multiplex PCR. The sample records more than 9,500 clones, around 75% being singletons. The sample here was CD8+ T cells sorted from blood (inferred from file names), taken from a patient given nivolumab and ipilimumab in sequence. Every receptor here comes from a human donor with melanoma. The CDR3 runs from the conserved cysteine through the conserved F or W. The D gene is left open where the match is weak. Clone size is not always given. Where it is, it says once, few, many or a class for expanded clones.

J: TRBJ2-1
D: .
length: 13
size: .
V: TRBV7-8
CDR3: CASRPTLGDEQFF
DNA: TGTGCCAGCAGACCGACACTGGGAGATGAGCAGTTCTTC

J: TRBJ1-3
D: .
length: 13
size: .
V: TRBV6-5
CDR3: CASSPFSGNTIYF
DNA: TGTGCCAGCAGTCCATTCTCTGGAAACACCATATATTTT

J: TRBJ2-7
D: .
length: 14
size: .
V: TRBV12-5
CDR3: CASGPPTNTYEQYF
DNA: TGTGCTAGTGGTCCCCCGACAAACACCTACGAGCAGTACTTC

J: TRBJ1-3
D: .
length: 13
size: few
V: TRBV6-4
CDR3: CASSAEIGNTIYF
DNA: TGTGCCAGCAGTGCGGAGATTGGAAACACCATATATTTT

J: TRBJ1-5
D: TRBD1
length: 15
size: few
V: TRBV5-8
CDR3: CASSQGQASNQPQHF
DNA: TGTGCCAGCAGCCAAGGACAGGCTAGCAATCAGCCCCAGCATTTT

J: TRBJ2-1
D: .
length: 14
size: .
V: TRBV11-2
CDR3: CASSLGGDYNEQFF
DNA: TGTGCCAGCAGCTTAGGGGGGGATTACAATGAGCAGTTCTTC

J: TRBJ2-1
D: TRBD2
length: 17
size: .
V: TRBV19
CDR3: CATAPASGGLSYNEQFF
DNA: TGTGCCACCGCCCCAGCTAGCGGGGGCCTCTCCTACAATGAGCAGTTCTTC

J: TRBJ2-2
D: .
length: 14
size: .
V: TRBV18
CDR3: CASSPLGDTGELFF
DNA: TGTGCCAGCTCACCTCTAGGAGACACCGGGGAGCTGTTTTTT

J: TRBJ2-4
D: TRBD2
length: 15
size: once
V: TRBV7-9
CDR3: CASSAPGLAENIQYF
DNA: TGTGCCAGCAGCGCCCCTGGACTAGCGGAAAACATTCAGTACTTC

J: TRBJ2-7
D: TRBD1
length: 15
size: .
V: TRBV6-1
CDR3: CASTPEGQEPYEQYF
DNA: TGTGCCAGCACCCCCGAAGGACAGGAACCCTACGAGCAGTACTTC

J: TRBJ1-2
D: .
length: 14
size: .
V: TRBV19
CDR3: CATERSWGGGGYTF
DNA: TGTGCCACCGAACGCAGCTGGGGGGGCGGTGGCTACACCTTC

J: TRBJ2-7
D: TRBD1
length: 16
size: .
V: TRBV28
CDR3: CASRSTADRSSYEQYF
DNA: TGTGCCAGCAGATCCACCGCGGACAGGAGCTCCTACGAGCAGTACTTC

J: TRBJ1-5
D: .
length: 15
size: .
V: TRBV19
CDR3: CAGTRSFGSNQPQHF
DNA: TGTGCCGGAACCCGGAGTTTCGGAAGCAATCAGCCCCAGCATTTT

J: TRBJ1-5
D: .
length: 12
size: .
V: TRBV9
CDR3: CASGGGDQPQHF
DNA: TGTGCCAGCGGGGGGGGCGATCAGCCCCAGCATTTT

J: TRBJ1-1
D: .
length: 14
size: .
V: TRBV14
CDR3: CASSPGPLHTEAFF
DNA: TGTGCCAGCAGCCCTGGCCCTTTGCACACTGAAGCTTTCTTT

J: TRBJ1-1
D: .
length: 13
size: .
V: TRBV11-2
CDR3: CASSLPGTIEAFF
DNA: TGTGCCAGCAGCCTCCCAGGGACTATTGAAGCTTTCTTT

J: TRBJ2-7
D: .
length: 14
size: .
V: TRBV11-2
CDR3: CASSSMGSSYEQYF
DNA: TGTGCCAGCAGCTCCATGGGGAGCTCCTACGAGCAGTACTTC

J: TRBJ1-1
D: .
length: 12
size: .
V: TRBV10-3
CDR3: CAISESDREAFF
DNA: TGTGCCATCAGTGAGTCCGACAGGGAAGCTTTCTTT

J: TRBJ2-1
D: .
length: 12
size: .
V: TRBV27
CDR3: CASSPTGKEQFF
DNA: TGTGCCAGCAGTCCTACAGGAAAGGAGCAGTTCTTC

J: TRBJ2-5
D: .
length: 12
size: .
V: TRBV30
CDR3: CAWSGGAETQYF
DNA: TGTGCCTGGAGTGGGGGCGCGGAGACCCAGTACTTC

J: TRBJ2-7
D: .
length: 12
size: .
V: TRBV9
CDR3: CASSGDSYEQYF
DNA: TGTGCCAGCAGCGGCGACAGCTACGAGCAGTACTTC

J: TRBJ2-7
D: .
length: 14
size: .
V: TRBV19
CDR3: CASSRRGGADEQYF
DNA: TGTGCCAGTAGTAGAAGAGGGGGGGCCGACGAGCAGTACTTC

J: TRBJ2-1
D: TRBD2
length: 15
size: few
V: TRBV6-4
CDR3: CASTERAGEYNEQFF
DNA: TGTGCCAGCACTGAACGAGCGGGGGAGTACAATGAGCAGTTCTTC

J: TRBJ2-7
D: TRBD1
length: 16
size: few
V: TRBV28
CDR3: CASSLGAGTGGGEQYF
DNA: TGTGCCAGCAGTTTAGGGGCCGGGACAGGGGGTGGTGAGCAGTACTTC

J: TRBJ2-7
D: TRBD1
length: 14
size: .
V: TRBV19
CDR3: CASSADRGRGEQYF
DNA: TGTGCCAGTAGTGCGGACAGGGGTCGCGGCGAGCAGTACTTC

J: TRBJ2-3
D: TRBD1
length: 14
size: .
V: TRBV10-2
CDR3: CASRTGGYTDTQYF
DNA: TGCGCCAGCAGGACAGGGGGCTACACAGATACGCAGTATTTT

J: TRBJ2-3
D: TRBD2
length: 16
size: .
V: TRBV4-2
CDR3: CASSQVLAGGADTQYF
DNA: TGTGCCAGCAGCCAAGTTCTAGCGGGAGGGGCAGATACGCAGTATTTT

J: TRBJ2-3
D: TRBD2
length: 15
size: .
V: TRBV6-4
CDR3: CASSPLAGSSDTQYF
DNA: TGTGCCAGCAGCCCCCTAGCGGGATCGTCAGATACGCAGTATTTT

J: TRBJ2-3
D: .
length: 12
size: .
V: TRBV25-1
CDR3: CASAPSRSPQYF
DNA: TGTGCCAGCGCCCCTTCTAGGAGTCCGCAGTATTTT

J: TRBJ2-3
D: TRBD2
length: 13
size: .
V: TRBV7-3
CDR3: CASSAGLADTQYF
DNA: TGTGCCAGCAGCGCGGGACTAGCAGATACGCAGTATTTT

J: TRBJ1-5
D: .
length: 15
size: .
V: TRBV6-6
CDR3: CASSYSDTGNQPQHF
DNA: TGTGCCAGCAGTTACTCAGACACAGGCAATCAGCCCCAGCATTTT

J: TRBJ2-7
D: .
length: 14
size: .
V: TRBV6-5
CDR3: CASSYGAGFDEQYF
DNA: TGTGCCAGCAGTTATGGGGCAGGGTTTGACGAGCAGTACTTC

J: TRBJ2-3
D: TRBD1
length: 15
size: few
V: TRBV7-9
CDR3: CASSPRGISTDTQYF
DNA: TGTGCCAGCAGCCCCAGGGGGATTAGCACAGATACGCAGTATTTT

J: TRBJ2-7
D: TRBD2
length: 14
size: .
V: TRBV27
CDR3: CASSFFTSGYEQYF
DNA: TGTGCCAGCAGCTTCTTTACTAGCGGCTACGAGCAGTACTTC

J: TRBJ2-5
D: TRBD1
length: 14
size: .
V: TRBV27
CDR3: CASSARTGAETQYF
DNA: TGTGCCAGCAGTGCCCGGACAGGGGCAGAGACCCAGTACTTC

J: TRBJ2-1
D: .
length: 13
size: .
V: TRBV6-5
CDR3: CASSYLGGNEQFF
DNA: TGTGCCAGCAGTTACCTCGGGGGCAATGAGCAGTTCTTC

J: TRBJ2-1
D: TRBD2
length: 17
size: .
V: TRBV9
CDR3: CASSIHTQREAIMEQFF
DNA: TGTGCCAGCAGCATCCACACCCAGCGGGAGGCCATCATGGAGCAGTTCTTC

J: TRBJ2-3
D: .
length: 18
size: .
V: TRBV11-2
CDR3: CASSFPRKTPSSTDTQYF
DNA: TGTGCCAGCAGCTTCCCCAGGAAAACTCCGTCTAGCACAGATACGCAGTATTTT

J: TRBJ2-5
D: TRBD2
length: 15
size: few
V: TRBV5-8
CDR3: CASSRGLASAETQYF
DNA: TGTGCCAGCAGCAGGGGACTAGCAAGTGCTGAGACCCAGTACTTC

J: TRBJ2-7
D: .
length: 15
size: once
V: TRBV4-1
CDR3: CASSQEWQKQYEQYF
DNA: TGCGCCAGCAGCCAAGAGTGGCAGAAACAGTACGAGCAGTACTTC

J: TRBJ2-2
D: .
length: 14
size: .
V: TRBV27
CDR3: CASEPGMNTGELFF
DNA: TGTGCCAGCGAGCCGGGAATGAACACCGGGGAGCTGTTTTTT

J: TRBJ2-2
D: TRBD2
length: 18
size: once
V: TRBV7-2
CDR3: CASSLALAGGRYTGELFF
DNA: TGTGCCAGCAGCTTAGCACTAGCGGGGGGGAGATACACCGGGGAGCTGTTTTTT

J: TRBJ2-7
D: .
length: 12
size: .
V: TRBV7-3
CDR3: CASAPGIDEQYF
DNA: TGTGCCAGTGCCCCAGGGATAGACGAGCAGTACTTC

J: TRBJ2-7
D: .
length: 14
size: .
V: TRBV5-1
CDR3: CASSLVYPPSEQYF
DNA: TGCGCCAGCAGCTTGGTTTACCCCCCTAGCGAGCAGTACTTC

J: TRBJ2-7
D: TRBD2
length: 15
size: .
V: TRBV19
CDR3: CASSPSPGGFDEQYF
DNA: TGTGCCAGTAGCCCCAGCCCCGGGGGGTTCGACGAGCAGTACTTC

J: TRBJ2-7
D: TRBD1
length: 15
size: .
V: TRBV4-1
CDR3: CASSQLGQGFVEQYF
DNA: TGCGCCAGCAGCCAGTTAGGACAGGGGTTCGTCGAGCAGTACTTC

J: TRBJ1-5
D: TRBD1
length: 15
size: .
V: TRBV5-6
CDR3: CASSLRGPGNQPQHF
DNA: TGTGCCAGCAGCTTGAGGGGGCCGGGCAATCAGCCCCAGCATTTT

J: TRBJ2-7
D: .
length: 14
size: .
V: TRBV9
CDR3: CASSVGAGLYEQYF
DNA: TGTGCCAGCAGCGTAGGCGCGGGGCTCTACGAGCAGTACTTC

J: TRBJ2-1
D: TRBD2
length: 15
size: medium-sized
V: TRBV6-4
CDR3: CASSDSSGGANEQFF
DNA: TGTGCCAGCAGTGACTCTAGCGGGGGGGCCAATGAGCAGTTCTTC

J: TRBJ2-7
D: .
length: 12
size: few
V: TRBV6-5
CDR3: CASSLLSGEQYF
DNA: TGTGCCAGCAGCCTACTATCTGGAGAGCAGTACTTC

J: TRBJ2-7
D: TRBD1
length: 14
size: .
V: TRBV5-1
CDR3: CASSWNRGPYEQYF
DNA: TGCGCCAGCAGCTGGAACAGGGGGCCTTACGAGCAGTACTTC

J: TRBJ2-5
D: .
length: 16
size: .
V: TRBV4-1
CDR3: CASSQLLASGGETQYF
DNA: TGCGCCAGCAGCCAACTCCTAGCGTCAGGGGGGGAGACCCAGTACTTC

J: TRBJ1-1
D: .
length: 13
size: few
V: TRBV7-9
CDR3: CASSTDRVSEAFF
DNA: TGTGCCAGCAGCACAGACCGTGTCTCTGAAGCTTTCTTT

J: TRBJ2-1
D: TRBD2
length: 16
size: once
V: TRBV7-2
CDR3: CASKNGDYPYYNEQFF
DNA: TGTGCCAGCAAGAACGGGGACTACCCCTACTACAATGAGCAGTTCTTC

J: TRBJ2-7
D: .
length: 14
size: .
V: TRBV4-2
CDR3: CASSQGGFSYEQYF
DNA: TGTGCCAGCAGCCAAGGCGGATTCTCCTACGAGCAGTACTTC

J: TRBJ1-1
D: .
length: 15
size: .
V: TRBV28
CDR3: CASSLRPTGNTEAFF
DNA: TGTGCCAGCAGTCTACGCCCGACAGGGAACACTGAAGCTTTCTTT

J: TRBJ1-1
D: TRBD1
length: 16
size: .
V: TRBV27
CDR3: CASSLFAQGAGTEAFF
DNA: TGTGCCAGCAGTTTATTCGCACAGGGGGCGGGCACTGAAGCTTTCTTT

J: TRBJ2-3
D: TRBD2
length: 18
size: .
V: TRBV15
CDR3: CATSRDLASGGFPDTQYF
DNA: TGTGCCACCAGCAGAGATCTGGCTAGCGGGGGGTTTCCTGATACGCAGTATTTT

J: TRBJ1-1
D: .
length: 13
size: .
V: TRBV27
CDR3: CASSSYKNTEAFF
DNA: TGTGCCAGCAGCTCATACAAGAACACTGAAGCTTTCTTT